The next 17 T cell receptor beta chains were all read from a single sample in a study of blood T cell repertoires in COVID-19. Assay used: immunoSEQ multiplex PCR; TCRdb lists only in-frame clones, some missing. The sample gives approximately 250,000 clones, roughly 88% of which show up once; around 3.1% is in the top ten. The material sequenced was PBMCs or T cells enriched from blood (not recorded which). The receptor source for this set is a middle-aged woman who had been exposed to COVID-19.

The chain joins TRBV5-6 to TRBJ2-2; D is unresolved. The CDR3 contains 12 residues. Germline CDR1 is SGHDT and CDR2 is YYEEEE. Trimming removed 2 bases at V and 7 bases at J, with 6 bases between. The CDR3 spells CASSFPSGELFF. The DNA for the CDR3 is TGTGCCAGCAGCTTCCCTAGCGGGGAGCTGTTTTTT. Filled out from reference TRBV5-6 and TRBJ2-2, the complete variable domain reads DAGVTQSPTHLIKTRGQQVTLRCSPKSGHDTVSWYQQALGQGPQFIFQYYEEEERQRGNFPDRFSGHQFPNYSSELNVNALLLGDSALYLCASSFPSGELFFGEGSRLTVL.

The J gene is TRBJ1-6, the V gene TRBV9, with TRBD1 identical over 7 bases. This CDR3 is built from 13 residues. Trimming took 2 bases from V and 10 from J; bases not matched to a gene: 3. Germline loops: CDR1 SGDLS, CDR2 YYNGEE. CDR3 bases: TGTGCCAGCAGCGTCGACAGGGAATCACCCCTCCACTTT. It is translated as CASSVDRESPLHF.

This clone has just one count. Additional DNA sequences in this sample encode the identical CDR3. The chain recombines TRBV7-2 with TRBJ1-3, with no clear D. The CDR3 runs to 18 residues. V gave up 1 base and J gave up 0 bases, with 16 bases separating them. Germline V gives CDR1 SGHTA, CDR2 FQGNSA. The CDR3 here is CASSLVPGGRSSGNTIYF. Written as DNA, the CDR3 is TGTGCCAGCAGCTTAGTCCCAGGCGGGAGGAGCTCTGGAAACACCATATATTTT.

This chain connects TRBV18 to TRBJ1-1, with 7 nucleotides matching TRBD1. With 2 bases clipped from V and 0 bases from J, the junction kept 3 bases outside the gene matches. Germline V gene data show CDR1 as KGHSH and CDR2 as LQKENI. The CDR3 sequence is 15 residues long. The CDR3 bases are TGTGCCAGCTCACCAACGACAGGGTTGAACACTGAAGCTTTCTTT. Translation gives CASSPTTGLNTEAFF.

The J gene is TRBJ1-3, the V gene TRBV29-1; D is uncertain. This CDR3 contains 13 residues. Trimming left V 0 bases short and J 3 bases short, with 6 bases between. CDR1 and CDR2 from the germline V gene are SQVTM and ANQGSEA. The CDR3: CSVEEGGGNTIYF. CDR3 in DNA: TGCAGCGTTGAAGAAGGAGGTGGAAACACCATATATTTT.

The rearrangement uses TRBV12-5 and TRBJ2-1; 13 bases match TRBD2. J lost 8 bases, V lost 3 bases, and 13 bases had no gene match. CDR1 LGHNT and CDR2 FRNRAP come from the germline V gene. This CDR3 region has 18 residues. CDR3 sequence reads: CASGFKSVGLAGIDEQFF. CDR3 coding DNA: TGTGCTAGTGGTTTTAAGTCCGTGGGACTAGCGGGGATAGATGAGCAGTTCTTC.

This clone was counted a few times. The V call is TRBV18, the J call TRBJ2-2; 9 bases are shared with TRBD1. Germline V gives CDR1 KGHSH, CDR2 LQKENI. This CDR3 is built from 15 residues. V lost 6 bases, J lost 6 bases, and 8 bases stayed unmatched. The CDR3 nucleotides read TGTGCCAGCTCGTTGGACAGGGGAATGGCCGGGGAGCTGTTTTTT. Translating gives CASSLDRGMAGELFF.

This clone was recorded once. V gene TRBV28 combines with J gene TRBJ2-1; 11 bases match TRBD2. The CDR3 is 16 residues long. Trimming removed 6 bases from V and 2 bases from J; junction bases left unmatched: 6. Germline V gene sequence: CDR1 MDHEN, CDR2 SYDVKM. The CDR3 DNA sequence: TGTGCCAGCAGGTCATTAGCGGGAGGGCCCTACAATGAGCAGTTCTTC. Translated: CASRSLAGGPYNEQFF.

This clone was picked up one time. In DNA form, the CDR3 reads TGTGCCAGCTCACTCACCGGCACTGAAGCTTTCTTT. This gives the protein CASSLTGTEAFF. The chain has TRBV18 and TRBJ1-1; no definite D call. V was pared by 4 bases and J by 4 bases, with 7 bases between. The CDR3 is 12 residues long. Germline lookup yields CDR1 KGHSH and CDR2 LQKENI.

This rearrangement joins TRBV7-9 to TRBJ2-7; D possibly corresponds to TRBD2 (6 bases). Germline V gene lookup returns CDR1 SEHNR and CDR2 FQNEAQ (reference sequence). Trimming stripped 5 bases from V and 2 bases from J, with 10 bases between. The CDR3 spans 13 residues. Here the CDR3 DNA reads TGTGCCAGCAGCCCCGAGCGGGCCTACGAGCAGTACTTC. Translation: CASSPERAYEQYF.

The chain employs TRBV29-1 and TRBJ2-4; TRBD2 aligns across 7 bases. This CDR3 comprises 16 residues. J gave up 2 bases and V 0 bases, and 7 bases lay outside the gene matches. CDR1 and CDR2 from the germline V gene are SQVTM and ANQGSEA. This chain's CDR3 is CSVEEVGEGTKNIQYF. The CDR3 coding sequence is TGCAGCGTTGAAGAGGTGGGGGAGGGTACCAAAAACATTCAGTACTTC.

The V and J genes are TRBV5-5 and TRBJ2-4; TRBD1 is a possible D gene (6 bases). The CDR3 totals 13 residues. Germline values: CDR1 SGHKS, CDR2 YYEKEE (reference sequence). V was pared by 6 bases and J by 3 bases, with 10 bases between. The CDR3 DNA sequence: TGTGCCAGCAACCCGGGACACAAAAACATTCAGTACTTC. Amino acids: CASNPGHKNIQYF. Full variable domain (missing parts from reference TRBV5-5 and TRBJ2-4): DAGVTQSPTHLIKTRGQQVTLRCSPISGHKSVSWYQQVLGQGPQFIFQYYEKEERGRGNFPDRFSARQFPNYSSELNVNALLLGDSALYLCASNPGHKNIQYFGAGTRLSVL.

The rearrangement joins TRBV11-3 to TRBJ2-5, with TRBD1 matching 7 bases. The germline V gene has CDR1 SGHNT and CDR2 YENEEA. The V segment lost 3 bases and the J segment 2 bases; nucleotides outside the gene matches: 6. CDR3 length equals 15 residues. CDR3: CASSLRGLAQETQYF. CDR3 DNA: TGTGCCAGCAGCTTGAGGGGGCTAGCTCAAGAGACCCAGTACTTC.

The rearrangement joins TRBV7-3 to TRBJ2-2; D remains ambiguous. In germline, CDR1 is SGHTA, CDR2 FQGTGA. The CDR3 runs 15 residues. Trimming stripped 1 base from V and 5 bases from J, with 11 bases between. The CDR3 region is CASSLSTGVTGELFF. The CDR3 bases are TGTGCCAGCAGCTTAAGCACCGGAGTGACCGGGGAGCTGTTTTTT. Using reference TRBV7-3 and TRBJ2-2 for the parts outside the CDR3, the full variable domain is GAGVSQTPSNKVTEKGKYVELRCDPISGHTALYWYRQSLGQGPEFLIYFQGTGAADDSGLPNDRFFAVRPEGSVSTLKIQRTERGDSAVYLCASSLSTGVTGELFFGEGSRLTVL.

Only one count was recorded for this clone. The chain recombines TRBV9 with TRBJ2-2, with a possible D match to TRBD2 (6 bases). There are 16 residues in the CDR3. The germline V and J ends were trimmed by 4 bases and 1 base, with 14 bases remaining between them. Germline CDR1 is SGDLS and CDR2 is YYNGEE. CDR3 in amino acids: CASSRVGGWNTGELFF. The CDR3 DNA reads TGTGCCAGCAGCCGGGTCGGGGGATGGAACACCGGGGAGCTGTTTTTT.

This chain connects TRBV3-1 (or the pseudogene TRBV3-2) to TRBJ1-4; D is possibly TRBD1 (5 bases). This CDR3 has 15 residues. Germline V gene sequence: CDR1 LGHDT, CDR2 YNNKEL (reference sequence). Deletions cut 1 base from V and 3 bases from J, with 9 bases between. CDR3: CASSQGRGPNEKLFF. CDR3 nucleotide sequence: TGTGCCAGCAGCCAAGGGAGGGGTCCTAATGAAAAACTGTTTTTT.

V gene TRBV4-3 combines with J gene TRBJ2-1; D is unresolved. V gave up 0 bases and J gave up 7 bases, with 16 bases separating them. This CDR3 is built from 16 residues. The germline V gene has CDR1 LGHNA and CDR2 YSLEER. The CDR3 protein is CASSQDRTTLGNEQFF. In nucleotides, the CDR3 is TGCGCCAGCAGCCAAGATCGCACCACCCTCGGGAATGAGCAGTTCTTC.